The entry below describes one TCR beta chain. In the original workflow: Estimation of nucleated cell counts relied on the amplification of reference gene primers. Profiling relied on immunoSEQ multiplex PCR, and the TCRdb table lists in-frame clones only, not all of them. V and J calls and clone size are copied from that table; D and trimming were computed from the DNA. The sample carries 300,000 to 350,000 clones, 75% to 90% recorded once. The data derive from a study of blood T cell repertoires in COVID-19. Study in general: From the United States, Italy and Spain came samples of acute and convalescent COVID-19.

Allocation to cohorts depended on clinical history reported by the participants. Cohort 3 donors were reported recovered after two negative PCRs, clearance, or symptom resolution. This CDR3 is 15 amino acids long. The trim removed 6 bases at V and 4 bases at J, leaving 8 bases unmatched. CDR1 is MNHEY, CDR2 SVGAGI, per germline. This clonotype originated in a man under 40 who had recovered from COVID-19. Sequenced sample: PBMCs or T cells enriched from blood (not recorded which). The chain is built from TRBV6-5 and TRBJ2-5; 10 nucleotides line up with TRBD2. The CDR3: CASSRGLAKGETQYF. Written as DNA, the CDR3 is TGTGCCAGCAGCCGGGGACTAGCGAAGGGAGAGACCCAGTACTTC.